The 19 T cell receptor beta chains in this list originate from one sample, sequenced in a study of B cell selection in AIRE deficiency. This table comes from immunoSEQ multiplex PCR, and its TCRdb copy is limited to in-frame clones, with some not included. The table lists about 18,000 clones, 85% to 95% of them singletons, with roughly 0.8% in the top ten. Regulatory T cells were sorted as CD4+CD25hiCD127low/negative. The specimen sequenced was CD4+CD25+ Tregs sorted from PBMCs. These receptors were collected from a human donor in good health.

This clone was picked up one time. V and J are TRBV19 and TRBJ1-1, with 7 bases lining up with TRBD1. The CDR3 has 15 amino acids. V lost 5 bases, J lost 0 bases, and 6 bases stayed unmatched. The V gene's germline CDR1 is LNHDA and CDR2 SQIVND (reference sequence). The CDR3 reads CASSVQGEMNTEAFF. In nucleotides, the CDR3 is TGTGCCAGTAGTGTGCAGGGGGAGATGAACACTGAAGCTTTCTTT.

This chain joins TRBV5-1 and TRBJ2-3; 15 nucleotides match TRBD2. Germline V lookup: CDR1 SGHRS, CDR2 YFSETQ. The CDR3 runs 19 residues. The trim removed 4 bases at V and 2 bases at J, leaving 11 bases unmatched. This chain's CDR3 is CASSTAGTSGRTYTDTQYF. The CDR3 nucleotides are TGCGCCAGCAGCACGGCCGGGACTAGCGGGAGGACCTACACAGATACGCAGTATTTT. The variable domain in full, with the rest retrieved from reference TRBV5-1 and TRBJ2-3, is KAGVTQTPRYLIKTRGQQVTLSCSPISGHRSVSWYQQTPGQGLQFLFEYFSETQRNKGNFPGRFSGRQFSNSRSEMNVSTLELGDSALYLCASSTAGTSGRTYTDTQYFGPGTRLTVL.

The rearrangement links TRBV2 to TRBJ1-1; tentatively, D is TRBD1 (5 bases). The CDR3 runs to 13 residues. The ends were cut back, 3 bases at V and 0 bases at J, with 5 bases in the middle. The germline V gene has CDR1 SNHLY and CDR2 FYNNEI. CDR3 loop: CASSDRVNTEAFF. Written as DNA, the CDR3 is TGTGCCAGCAGTGACAGGGTGAACACTGAAGCTTTCTTT.

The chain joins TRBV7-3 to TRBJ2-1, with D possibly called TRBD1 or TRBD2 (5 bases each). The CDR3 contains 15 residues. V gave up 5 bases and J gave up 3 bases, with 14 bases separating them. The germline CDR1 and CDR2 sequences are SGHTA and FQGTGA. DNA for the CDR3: TGTGCCAGCAGCCGCGAGGGACGGTACTACAATGAGCAGTTCTTC. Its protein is CASSREGRYYNEQFF.

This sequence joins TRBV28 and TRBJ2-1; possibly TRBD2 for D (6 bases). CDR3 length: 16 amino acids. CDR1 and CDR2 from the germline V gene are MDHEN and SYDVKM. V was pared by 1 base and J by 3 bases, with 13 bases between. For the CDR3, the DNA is TGTGCCAGCAGTTTATTAACGGGAGCGATCTACAATGAGCAGTTCTTC. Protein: CASSLLTGAIYNEQFF.

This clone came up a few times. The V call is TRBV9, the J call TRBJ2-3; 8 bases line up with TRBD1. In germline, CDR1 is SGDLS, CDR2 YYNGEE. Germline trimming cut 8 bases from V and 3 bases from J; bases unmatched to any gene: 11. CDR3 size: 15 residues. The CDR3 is CASGRGDRSTDTQYF. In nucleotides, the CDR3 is TGTGCCAGTGGAAGGGGGGACAGGTCGACAGATACGCAGTATTTT.

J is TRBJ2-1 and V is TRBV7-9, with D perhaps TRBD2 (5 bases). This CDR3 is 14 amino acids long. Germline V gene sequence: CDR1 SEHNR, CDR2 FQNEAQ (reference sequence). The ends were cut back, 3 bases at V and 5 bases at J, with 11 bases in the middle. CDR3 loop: CASSFRTGNNEQFF. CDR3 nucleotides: TGTGCCAGCAGCTTTAGGACGGGGAACAATGAGCAGTTCTTC. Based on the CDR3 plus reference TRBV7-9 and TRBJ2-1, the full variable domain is DTGVSQNPRHKITKRGQNVTFRCDPISEHNRLYWYRQTLGQGPEFLTYFQNEAQLEKSRLLSDRFSAERPKGSFSTLEIQRTEQGDSAMYLCASSFRTGNNEQFFGPGTRLTVL.

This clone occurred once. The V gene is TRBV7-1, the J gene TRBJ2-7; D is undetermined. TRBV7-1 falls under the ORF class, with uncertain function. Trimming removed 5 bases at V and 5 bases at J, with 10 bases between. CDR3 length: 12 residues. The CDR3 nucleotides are TGTGCCAGCAGCACCGTGATGGACGAGCAGTACTTC. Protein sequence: CASSTVMDEQYF.

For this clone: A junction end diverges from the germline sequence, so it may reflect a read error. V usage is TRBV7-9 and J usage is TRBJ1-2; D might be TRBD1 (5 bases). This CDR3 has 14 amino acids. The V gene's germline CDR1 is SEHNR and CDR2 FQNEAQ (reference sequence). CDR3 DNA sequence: TGTGTCAGCAGCCCCGGCCGGGGCTCACTTGGCTACACCTTC. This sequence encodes CVSSPGRGSLGYTF.

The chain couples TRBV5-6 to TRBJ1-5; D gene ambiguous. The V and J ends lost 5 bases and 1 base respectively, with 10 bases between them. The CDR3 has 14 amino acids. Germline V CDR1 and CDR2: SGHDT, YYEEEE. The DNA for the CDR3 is TGTGCCAGCAGGGCGCTCGGGAGCAATCAGCCCCAGCATTTT. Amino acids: CASRALGSNQPQHF.

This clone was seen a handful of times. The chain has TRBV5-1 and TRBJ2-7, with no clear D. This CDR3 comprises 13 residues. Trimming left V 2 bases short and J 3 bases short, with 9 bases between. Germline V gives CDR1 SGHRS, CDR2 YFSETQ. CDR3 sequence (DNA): TGCGCCAGCAGCTTACCTTCGGACTACGAGCAGTACTTC. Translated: CASSLPSDYEQYF.

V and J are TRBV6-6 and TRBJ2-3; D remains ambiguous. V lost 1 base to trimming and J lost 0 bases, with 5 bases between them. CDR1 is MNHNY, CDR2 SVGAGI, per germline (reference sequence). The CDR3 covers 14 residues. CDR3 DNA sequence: TGTGCCAGCAGTTACTGGGCTAGCACAGATACGCAGTATTTT. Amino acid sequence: CASSYWASTDTQYF.

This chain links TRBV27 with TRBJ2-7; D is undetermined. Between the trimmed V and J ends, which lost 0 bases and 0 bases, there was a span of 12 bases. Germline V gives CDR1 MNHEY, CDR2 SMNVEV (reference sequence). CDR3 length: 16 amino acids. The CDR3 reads CASSLSRLSSSYEQYF. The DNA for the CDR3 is TGTGCCAGCAGTTTATCCCGCCTCTCGTCCTCCTACGAGCAGTACTTC.

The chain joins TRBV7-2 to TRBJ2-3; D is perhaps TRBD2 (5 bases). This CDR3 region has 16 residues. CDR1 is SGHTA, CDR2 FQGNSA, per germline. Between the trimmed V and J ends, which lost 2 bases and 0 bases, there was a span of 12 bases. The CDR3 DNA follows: TGTGCCAGCAGCTTAAATTCTGGCGGGAGCACAGATACGCAGTATTTT. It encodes CASSLNSGGSTDTQYF.

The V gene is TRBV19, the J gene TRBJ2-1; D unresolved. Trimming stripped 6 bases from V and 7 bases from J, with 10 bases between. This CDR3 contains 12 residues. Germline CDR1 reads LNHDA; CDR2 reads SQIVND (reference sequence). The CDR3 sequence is CASRSVENEQFF. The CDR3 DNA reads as TGTGCCAGTAGGAGTGTCGAGAATGAGCAGTTCTTC.

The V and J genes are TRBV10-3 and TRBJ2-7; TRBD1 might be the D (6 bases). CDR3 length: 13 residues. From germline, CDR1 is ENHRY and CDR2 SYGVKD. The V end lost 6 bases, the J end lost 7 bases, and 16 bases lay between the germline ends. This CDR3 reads CAIRDSRYEEQYF. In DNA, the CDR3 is TGTGCCATCAGGGACAGCCGTTACGAGGAGCAGTACTTC.

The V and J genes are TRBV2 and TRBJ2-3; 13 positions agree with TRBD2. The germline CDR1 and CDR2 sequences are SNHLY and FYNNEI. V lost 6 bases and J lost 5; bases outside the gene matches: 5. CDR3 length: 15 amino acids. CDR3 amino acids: CASRGTSGERDTQYF. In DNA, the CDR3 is TGTGCCAGCAGAGGGACTAGCGGGGAAAGAGATACGCAGTATTTT.

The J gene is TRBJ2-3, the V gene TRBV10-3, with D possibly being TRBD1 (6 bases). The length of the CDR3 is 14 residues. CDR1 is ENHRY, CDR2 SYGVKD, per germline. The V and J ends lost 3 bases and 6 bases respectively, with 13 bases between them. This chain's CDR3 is CAISERGSGDTQYF. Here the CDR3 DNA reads TGTGCCATCAGTGAAAGGGGGAGTGGGGATACGCAGTATTTT.

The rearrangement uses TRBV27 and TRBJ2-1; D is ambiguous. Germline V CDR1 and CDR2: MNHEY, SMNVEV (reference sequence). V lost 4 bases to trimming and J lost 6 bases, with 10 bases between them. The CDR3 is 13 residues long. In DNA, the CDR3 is TGTGCCAGCAGTTCCCCTCTAGGCAATGAGCAGTTCTTC. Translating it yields CASSSPLGNEQFF.